Reported below is one T cell receptor (beta chain). The antigen is not known. V lost 4 bases, J lost 7 bases, and 11 bases lay in between. This CDR3 has 12 amino acids. Germline V gene sequence: CDR1 SGDLS, CDR2 YYNGEE. The data were taken from a study of OX40 agonist ivuxolimab in advanced cancers. Study findings and constraints: In the 0.1-3.0 mg/kg groups, partial responders showed among the lowest expansion. The expanded peripheral T cells' antigen specificity was not determined.

The repertoire was sequenced with immunoSEQ multiplex PCR; TCRdb's copy has only in-frame clones and lacks some. The table records about 52,000 clones, 70% to 90% of them present only once. Systemic immunosuppression or a history of autoimmune disease excluded patients. The sequencing used CD4+ or CD8+ T cells sorted from blood, collected in a trial of the OX40 agonist ivuxolimab. The source of this sequence is an adult with an advanced solid tumor such as melanoma, head and neck, liver or kidney cancer. The V gene is TRBV9, the J gene TRBJ1-1, with unresolved D. CDR3 protein: CASSPNTREAFF. CDR3 sequence (DNA): TGTGCCAGCAGCCCCAACACACGTGAAGCTTTCTTT.